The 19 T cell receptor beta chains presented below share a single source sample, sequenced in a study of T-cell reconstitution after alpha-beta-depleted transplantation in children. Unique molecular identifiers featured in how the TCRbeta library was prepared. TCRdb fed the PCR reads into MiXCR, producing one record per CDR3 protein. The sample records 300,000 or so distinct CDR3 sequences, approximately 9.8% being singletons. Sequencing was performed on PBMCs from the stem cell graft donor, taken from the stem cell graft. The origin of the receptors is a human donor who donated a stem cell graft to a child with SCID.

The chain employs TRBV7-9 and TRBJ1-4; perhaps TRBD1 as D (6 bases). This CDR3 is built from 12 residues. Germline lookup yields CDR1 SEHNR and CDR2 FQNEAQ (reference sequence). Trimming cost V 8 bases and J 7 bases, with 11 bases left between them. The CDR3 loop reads CASWETGEKLFF. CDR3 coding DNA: TGTGCCAGCTGGGAGACAGGTGAAAAACTGTTTTTT. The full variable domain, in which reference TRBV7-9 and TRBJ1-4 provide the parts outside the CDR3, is DTGVSQNPRHKITKRGQNVTFRCDPISEHNRLYWYRQTLGQGPEFLTYFQNEAQLEKSRLLSDRFSAERPKGSFSTLEIQRTEQGDSAMYLCASWETGEKLFFGSGTQLSVL.

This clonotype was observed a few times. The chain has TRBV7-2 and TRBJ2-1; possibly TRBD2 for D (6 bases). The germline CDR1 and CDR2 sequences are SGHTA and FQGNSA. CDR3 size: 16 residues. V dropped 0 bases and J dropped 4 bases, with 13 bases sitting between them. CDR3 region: CASSLAGGIIYNEQFF. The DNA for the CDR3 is TGTGCCAGCAGCTTAGCAGGCGGGATCATATACAATGAGCAGTTCTTC.

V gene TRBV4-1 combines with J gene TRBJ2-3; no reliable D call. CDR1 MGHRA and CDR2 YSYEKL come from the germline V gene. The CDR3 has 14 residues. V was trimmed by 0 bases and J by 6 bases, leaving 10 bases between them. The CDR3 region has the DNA TGCGCCAGCAGCCAAGACCTTTTGAAGGATACGCAGTATTTT. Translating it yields CASSQDLLKDTQYF.

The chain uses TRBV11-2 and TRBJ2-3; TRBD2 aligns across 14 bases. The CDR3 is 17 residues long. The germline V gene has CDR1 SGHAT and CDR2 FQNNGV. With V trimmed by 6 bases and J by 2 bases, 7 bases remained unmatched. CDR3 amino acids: CASSFRLAGGITDTQYF. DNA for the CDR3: TGTGCCAGCAGTTTTCGACTAGCGGGGGGGATCACAGATACGCAGTATTTT.

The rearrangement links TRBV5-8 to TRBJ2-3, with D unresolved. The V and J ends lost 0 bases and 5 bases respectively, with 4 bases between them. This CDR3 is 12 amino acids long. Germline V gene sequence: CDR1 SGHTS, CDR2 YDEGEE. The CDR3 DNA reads TGTGCCAGCAGCTTGGGTGTAGATACGCAGTATTTT. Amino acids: CASSLGVDTQYF.

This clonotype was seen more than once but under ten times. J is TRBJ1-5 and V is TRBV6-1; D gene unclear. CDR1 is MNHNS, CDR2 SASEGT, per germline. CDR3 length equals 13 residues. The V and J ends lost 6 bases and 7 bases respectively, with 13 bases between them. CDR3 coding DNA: TGTGCCAGCAGCCCCGAGGCTGGACAGCCCCAGCATTTT. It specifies CASSPEAGQPQHF.

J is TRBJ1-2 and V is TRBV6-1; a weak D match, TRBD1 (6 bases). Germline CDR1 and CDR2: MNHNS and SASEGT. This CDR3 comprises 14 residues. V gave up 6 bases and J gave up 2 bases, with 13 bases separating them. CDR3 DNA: TGTGCCAGCAGAACCGGGACACCCAACTATGGCTACACCTTC. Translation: CASRTGTPNYGYTF.

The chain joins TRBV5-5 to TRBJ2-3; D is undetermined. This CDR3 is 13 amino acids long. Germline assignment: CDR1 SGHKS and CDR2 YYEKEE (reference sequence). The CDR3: CAVRWAGTDTQYF. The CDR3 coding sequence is TGTGCAGTCCGGTGGGCTGGCACAGATACGCAGTATTTT.

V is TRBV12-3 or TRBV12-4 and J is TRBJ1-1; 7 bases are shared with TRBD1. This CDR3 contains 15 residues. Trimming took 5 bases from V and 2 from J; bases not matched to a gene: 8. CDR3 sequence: CASSLGGTANTEAFF. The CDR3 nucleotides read TGTGCCAGCAGTCTGGGAGGGACAGCCAACACTGAAGCTTTCTTT.

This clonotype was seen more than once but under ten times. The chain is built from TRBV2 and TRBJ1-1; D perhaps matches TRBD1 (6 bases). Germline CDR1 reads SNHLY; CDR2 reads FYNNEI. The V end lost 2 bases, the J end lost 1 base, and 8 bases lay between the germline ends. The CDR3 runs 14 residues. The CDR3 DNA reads TGTGCCAGCAGTGAATGGGGGGCGAACACTGAAGCTTTCTTT. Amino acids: CASSEWGANTEAFF.

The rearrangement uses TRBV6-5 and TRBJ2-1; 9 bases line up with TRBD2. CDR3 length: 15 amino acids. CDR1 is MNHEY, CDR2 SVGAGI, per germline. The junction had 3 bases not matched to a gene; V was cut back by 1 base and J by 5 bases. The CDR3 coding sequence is TGTGCCAGCAGTTACTATAGCGGGGGTGACAATGAGCAGTTCTTC. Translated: CASSYYSGGDNEQFF.

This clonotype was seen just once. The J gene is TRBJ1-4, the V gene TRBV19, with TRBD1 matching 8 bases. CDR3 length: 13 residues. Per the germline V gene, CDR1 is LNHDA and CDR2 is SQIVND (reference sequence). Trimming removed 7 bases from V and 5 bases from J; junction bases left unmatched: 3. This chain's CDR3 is CASIGQGNEKLFF. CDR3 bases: TGTGCCAGTATCGGACAGGGAAATGAAAAACTGTTTTTT.

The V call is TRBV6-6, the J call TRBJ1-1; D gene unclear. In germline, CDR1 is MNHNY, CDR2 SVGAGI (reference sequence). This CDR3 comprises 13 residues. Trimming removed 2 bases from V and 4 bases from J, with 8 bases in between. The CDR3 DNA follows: TGTGCCAGCAGTTACCTGGACCCCACTGAAGCTTTCTTT. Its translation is CASSYLDPTEAFF.

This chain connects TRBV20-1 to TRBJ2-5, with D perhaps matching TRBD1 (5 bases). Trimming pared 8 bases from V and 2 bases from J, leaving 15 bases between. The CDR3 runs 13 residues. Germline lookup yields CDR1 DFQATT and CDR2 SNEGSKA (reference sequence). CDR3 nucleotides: TGCAGTTACTTAGCCAGGGCTCAAGAGACCCAGTACTTC. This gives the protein CSYLARAQETQYF.

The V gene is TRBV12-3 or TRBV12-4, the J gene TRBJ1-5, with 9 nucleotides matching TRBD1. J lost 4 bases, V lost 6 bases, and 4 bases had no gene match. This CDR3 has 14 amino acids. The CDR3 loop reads CASRRGQGNQPQHF. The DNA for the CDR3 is TGTGCCAGCAGGCGAGGACAGGGGAATCAGCCCCAGCATTTT.

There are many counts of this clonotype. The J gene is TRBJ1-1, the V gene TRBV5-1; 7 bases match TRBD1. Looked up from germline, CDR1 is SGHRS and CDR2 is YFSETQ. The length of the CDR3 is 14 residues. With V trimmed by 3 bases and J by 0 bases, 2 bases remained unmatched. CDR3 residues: CASSSGQMNTEAFF. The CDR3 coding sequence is TGCGCCAGCAGCTCGGGACAGATGAACACTGAAGCTTTCTTT.

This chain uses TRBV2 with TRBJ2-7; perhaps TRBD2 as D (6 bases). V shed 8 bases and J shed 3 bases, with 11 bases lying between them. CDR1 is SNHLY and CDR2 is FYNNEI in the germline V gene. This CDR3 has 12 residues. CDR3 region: CASRGTLYEQYF. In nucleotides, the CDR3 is TGTGCCAGCCGCGGGACCCTCTACGAGCAGTACTTC.

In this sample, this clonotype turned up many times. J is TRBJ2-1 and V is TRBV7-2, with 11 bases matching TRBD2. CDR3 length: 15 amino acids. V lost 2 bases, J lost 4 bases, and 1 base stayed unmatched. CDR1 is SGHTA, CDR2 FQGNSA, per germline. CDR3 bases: TGTGCCAGCAGCTTAACTAGCGGGGGATACAATGAGCAGTTCTTC. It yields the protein CASSLTSGGYNEQFF.

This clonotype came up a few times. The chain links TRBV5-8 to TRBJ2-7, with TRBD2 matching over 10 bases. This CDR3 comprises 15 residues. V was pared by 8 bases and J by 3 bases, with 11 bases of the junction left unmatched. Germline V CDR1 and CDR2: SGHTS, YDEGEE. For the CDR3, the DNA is TGTGCCAGTAGCCCAGGACTAGCGGAGAACTACGAGCAGTACTTC. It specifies CASSPGLAENYEQYF.